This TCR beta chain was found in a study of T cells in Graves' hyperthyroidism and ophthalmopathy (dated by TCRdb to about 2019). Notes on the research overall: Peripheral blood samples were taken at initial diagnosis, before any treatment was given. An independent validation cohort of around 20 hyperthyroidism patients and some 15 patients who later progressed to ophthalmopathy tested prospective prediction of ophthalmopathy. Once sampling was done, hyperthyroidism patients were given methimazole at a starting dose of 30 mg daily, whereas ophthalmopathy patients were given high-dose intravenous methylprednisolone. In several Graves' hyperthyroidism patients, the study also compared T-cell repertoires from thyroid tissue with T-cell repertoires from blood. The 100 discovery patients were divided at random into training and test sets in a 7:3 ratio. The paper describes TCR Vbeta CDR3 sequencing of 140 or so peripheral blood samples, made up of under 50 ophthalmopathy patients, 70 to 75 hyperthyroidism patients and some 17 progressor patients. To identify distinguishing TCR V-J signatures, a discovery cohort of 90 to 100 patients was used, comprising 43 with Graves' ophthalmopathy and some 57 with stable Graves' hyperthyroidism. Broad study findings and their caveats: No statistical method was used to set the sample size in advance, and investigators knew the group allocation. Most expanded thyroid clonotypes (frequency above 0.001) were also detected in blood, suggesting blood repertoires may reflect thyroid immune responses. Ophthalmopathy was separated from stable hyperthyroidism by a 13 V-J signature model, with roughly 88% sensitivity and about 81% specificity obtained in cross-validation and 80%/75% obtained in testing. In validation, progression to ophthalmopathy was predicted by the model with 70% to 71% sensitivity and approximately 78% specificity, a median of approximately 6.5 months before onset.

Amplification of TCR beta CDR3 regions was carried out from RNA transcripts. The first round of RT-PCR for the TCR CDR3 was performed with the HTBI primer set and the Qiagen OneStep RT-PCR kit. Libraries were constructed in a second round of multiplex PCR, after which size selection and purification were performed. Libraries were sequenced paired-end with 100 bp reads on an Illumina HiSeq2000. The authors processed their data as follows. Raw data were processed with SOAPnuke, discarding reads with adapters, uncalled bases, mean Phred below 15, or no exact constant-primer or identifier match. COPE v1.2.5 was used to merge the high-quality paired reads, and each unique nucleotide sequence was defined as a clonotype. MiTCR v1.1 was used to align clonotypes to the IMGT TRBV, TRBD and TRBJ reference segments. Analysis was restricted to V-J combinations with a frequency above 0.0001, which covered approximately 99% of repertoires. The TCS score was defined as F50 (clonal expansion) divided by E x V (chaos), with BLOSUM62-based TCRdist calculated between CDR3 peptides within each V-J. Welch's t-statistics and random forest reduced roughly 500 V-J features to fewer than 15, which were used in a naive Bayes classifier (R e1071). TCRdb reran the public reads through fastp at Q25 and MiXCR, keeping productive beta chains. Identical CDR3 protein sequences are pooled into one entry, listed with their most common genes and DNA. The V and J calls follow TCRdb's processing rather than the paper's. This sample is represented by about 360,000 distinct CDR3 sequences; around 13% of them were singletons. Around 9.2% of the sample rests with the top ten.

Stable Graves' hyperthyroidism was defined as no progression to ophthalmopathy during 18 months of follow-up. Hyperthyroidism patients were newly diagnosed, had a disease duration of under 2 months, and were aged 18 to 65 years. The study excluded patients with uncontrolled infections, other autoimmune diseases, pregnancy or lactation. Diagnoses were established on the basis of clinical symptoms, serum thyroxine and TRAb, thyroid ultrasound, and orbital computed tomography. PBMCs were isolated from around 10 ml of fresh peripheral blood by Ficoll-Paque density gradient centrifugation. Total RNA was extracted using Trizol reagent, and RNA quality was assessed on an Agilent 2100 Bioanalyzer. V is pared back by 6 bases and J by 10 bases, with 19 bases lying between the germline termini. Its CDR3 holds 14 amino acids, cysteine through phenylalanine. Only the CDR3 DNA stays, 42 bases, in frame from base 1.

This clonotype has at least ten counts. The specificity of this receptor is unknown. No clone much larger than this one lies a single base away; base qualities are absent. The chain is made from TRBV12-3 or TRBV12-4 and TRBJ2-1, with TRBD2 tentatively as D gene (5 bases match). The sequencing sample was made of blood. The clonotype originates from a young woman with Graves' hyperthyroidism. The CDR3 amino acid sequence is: CASSRGSWAGEQFF. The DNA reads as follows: TGTGCCAGCAGCCGCGGGTCCTGGGCTGGCGAGCAGTTCTTC.